This record concerns one T cell receptor beta chain sequence. Trimming shortened V by 2 bases and J by 6 bases, and 17 bases separated the two germline ends. CDR1 and CDR2 (germline): DFQATT, SNEGSKA (reference sequence). The CDR3 length is 15 residues. The sample originates from a study of T cells after yellow fever vaccination. TCRdb reanalysed the 5' RACE reads using MiXCR and keeps one entry per CDR3 protein. This repertoire shows 500,000 to 650,000 distinct CDR3 sequences, over 9% found once; its top ten account for 14% to 15%. The chain combines TRBV20-1 with TRBJ2-1; D call uncertain. The clonotype originates from a man aged 25-45 years who received the YFV17D yellow fever vaccine. Sequencing was performed on PBMCs, taken on the day of the yellow fever booster vaccination. The CDR3 loop reads CSARFYDRSGNEQFF. The CDR3 region has the DNA TGCAGTGCTAGATTTTACGATAGGAGTGGCAATGAGCAGTTCTTC.